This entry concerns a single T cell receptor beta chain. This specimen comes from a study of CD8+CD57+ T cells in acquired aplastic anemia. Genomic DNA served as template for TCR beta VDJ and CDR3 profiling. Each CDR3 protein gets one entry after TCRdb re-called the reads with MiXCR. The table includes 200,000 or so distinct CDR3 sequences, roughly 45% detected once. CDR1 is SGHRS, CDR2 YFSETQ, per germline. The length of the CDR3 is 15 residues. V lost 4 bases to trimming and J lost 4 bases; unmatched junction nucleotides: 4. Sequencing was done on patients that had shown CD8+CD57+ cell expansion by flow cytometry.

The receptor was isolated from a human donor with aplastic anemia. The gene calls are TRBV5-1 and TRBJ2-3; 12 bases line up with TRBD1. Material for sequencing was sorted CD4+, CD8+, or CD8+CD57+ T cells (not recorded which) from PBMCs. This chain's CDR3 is CASSDGTGGADTQYF. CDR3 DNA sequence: TGCGCCAGCAGCGATGGGACAGGGGGCGCAGATACGCAGTATTTT.